A selection of T cell receptor beta chains follows, all from one sample in a study of T cells in Graves' hyperthyroidism and ophthalmopathy. TCRdb used MiXCR to reprocess the multiplex PCR reads, holding one entry per CDR3 protein. The sample gives 550,000 to 700,000 distinct CDR3 sequences, about 15% of which show up once; 4% to 5.5% is in the top ten. Sample: blood. These receptors were collected from a middle-aged woman with Graves' ophthalmopathy. CDR3s include the opening cysteine and the closing phenylalanine or tryptophan. The D gene is left open where the match is weak. Size is omitted from some rows. Given values are once, few, many or a class for expanded clones.

j_gene	abundance	v_gene	d_gene	CDR3aa	CDR3nt
TRBJ1-1	many	TRBV27	NA	CASSAHYPTTPPEAFF	TGTGCCAGCAGTGCCCACTACCCCACGACCCCCCCTGAAGCTTTCTTT
TRBJ2-6	few	TRBV6-2/TRBV6-3	NA	CASSRKSGANVLTF	TGTGCCAGCAGTAGGAAGTCTGGGGCCAACGTCCTGACTTTC
TRBJ2-7	NA	TRBV2	TRBD2	CASSDPGGGTSGSTYEQYF	TGTGCCAGCAGTGATCCAGGGGGCGGCACTAGCGGGAGCACTTACGAGCAGTACTTC
TRBJ1-6	NA	TRBV6-1	NA	CASRTGGSPLHF	TGTGCCAGTAGGACCGGGGGTTCACCCCTCCACTTT
TRBJ2-4	few	TRBV20-1	NA	CSAGAGAKNIQYF	TGCAGTGCCGGAGCGGGAGCCAAAAACATTCAGTACTTC
TRBJ2-7	many	TRBV20-1	TRBD2	CSATGLAGAYEQYF	TGCAGTGCCACTGGACTAGCGGGAGCCTACGAGCAGTACTTC
TRBJ1-5	many	TRBV19	NA	CASSIWGRSNQPQHF	TGTGCCAGTAGTATTTGGGGAAGGAGCAATCAGCCCCAGCATTTT
TRBJ2-7	many	TRBV11-2	TRBD2	CASSLLAGGAYEQYF	TGTGCCAGCAGCTTATTAGCGGGAGGTGCCTACGAGCAGTACTTC
TRBJ1-2	many	TRBV6-5	NA	CASRLDGNYGYTF	TGTGCCAGCAGGCTTGACGGGAACTATGGCTACACCTTC
TRBJ2-2	many	TRBV20-1	TRBD2	CSAQRPGTTTGELFF	TGCAGTGCGCAGCGGCCCGGGACTACCACCGGGGAGCTGTTTTTT
TRBJ2-2	many	TRBV14	NA	CASSQAIPGELFF	TGTGCCAGCAGCCAAGCAATCCCCGGGGAGCTGTTTTTT
TRBJ2-5	many	TRBV12-3/TRBV12-4	TRBD2	CASSWLAGGPETQYF	TGTGCCAGCAGTTGGTTAGCGGGAGGGCCAGAGACCCAGTACTTC
TRBJ2-7	NA	TRBV2	NA	CASIVQRRGQTSYEQYF	TGTGCCAGCATTGTCCAACGCAGAGGACAGACCTCCTACGAGCAGTACTTC
TRBJ1-5	few	TRBV27	NA	CASSLWTGLPQHF	TGTGCCAGCAGTCTTTGGACCGGTTTGCCCCAGCATTTT
TRBJ2-7	NA	TRBV20-1	TRBD2	CSASSGRRDEQYF	TGCAGTGCATCTAGCGGGAGGCGGGACGAGCAGTACTTC
TRBJ1-2	many	TRBV6-2/TRBV6-3	NA	CASSYPGDDGYTF	TGTGCCAGCAGTTATCCAGGGGATGATGGCTACACCTTC
TRBJ2-7	many	TRBV29-1	NA	CSVVGVDIYEQYF	TGCAGCGTTGTTGGGGTGGACATCTACGAGCAGTACTTC
TRBJ1-2	many	TRBV19	TRBD1	CARKRTGHYGYTF	TGTGCCAGAAAAAGGACAGGGCACTATGGCTACACCTTC
TRBJ1-2	many	TRBV28	NA	CASSRGTFNYGYTF	TGTGCCAGCAGCCGGGGGACATTTAACTATGGCTACACCTTC
TRBJ1-6	NA	TRBV18	NA	CASSPQDSPLHF	TGTGCCAGCTCACCGCAAGATTCACCCCTCCACTTT
TRBJ1-1	many	TRBV7-2	TRBD1	CASTKLPETGTEAFF	TGTGCCAGCACCAAACTTCCCGAGACAGGGACTGAAGCTTTCTTT
TRBJ2-2	NA	TRBV12-3/TRBV12-4	TRBD1	CALRQGTGELFF	TGTGCCCTGCGACAGGGGACCGGGGAGCTGTTTTTT
TRBJ1-5	many	TRBV19	NA	CASSIKTDSNQPQHF	TGTGCCAGTAGTATTAAGACGGATAGCAATCAGCCCCAGCATTTT
TRBJ2-5	NA	TRBV12-3/TRBV12-4	NA	CASSFSAAGQETQYF	TGTGCCAGCAGTTTTTCCGCGGCAGGCCAAGAGACCCAGTACTTC
TRBJ2-5	NA	TRBV11-2	TRBD2	CASSLVRGTSGTQETQYF	TGTGCCAGCAGCTTAGTTCGTGGAACTAGCGGGACCCAAGAGACCCAGTACTTC
TRBJ2-5	many	TRBV6-1	NA	CASSGVEETQYF	TGTGCCAGCAGCGGGGTTGAGGAGACCCAGTACTTC
TRBJ1-5	many	TRBV6-2/TRBV6-3	NA	CASKPQAGGNQPQHF	TGTGCCAGCAAACCACAGGCAGGGGGCAATCAGCCCCAGCATTTT
TRBJ2-7	many	TRBV10-3	NA	CAISESGQGPEQYF	TGTGCCATCAGTGAGTCAGGGCAGGGTCCTGAGCAGTACTTC
TRBJ1-2	many	TRBV4-1	TRBD1	CASSQTQGGGEGYTF	TGCGCCAGCAGCCAGACACAGGGGGGAGGGGAGGGCTACACCTTC
TRBJ1-5	many	TRBV6-1	TRBD1	CASSAQGGGNQPQHF	TGTGCCAGCAGCGCTCAGGGGGGCGGCAATCAGCCCCAGCATTTT
TRBJ2-5	many	TRBV25-1	NA	CASSESPGRVHGQETQYF	TGTGCCAGCAGCGAATCCCCAGGCAGGGTACATGGGCAAGAGACCCAGTACTTC
TRBJ1-5	many	TRBV29-1	TRBD1	CSVQETGGMYSNQPQHF	TGCAGCGTTCAGGAGACAGGGGGCATGTATAGCAATCAGCCCCAGCATTTT
TRBJ2-7	NA	TRBV20-1	NA	CSAPPPYTSGPIHEQYF	TGCAGTGCCCCGCCCCCATATACGAGCGGCCCTATTCACGAGCAGTACTTC
TRBJ2-5	many	TRBV12-3/TRBV12-4	NA	CASSLAANGPETQYF	TGTGCCAGCAGTTTAGCGGCAAACGGTCCAGAGACCCAGTACTTC
TRBJ1-2	few	TRBV6-1	NA	CASTDPGQRGYTF	TGTGCCAGCACCGACCCCGGACAGCGGGGCTACACCTTC
TRBJ1-2	NA	TRBV4-1	NA	CASSQAAGPYGYTF	TGCGCCAGCAGCCAAGCGGCGGGGCCGTATGGCTACACCTTC
TRBJ2-2	NA	TRBV27	NA	CASSRGVAGTGELFF	TGTGCCAGCAGCCGAGGAGTAGCTGGGACCGGGGAGCTGTTTTTT
TRBJ2-7	NA	TRBV6-1	NA	CASSVLQVLAYEQYF	TGTGCCAGCAGTGTTTTACAGGTTCTTGCCTACGAGCAGTACTTC
TRBJ1-2	many	TRBV30	NA	CAWSGGPVKGYTF	TGTGCCTGGAGTGGCGGGCCAGTGAAAGGCTACACCTTC
TRBJ2-7	few	TRBV18	NA	CASSPYDSMNEQYF	TGTGCCAGCTCACCATACGACTCAATGAACGAGCAGTACTTC
TRBJ1-1	NA	TRBV25-1	NA	CASSELGGGSEAFF	TGTGCCAGCAGTGAATTAGGAGGAGGAAGCGAAGCTTTCTTT
TRBJ2-7	many	TRBV7-2	NA	CASSLSGKEQYF	TGTGCCAGCAGCTTATCAGGGAAGGAGCAGTACTTC
TRBJ1-1	NA	TRBV28	NA	CASRKLGGRGNTEAFF	TGTGCCAGCAGAAAACTCGGGGGAAGGGGGAACACTGAAGCTTTCTTT
TRBJ2-5	NA	TRBV12-3/TRBV12-4	TRBD2	CASSAWTSGTQYF	TGTGCCAGCAGTGCATGGACTAGTGGGACCCAGTACTTC
TRBJ2-7	many	TRBV28	NA	CASSFGEQGYEQYF	TGTGCCAGCAGTTTTGGGGAACAGGGATACGAGCAGTACTTC
TRBJ1-5	NA	TRBV6-1	NA	CASSERGYAQHF	TGTGCCAGCAGTGAGCGGGGGTACGCCCAGCATTTT
TRBJ2-4	NA	TRBV6-1	TRBD2	CASSERSGGLAINVIQYF	TGTGCCAGCAGTGAACGTAGCGGGGGACTAGCGATCAATGTGATTCAGTACTTC
TRBJ2-2	NA	TRBV12-3/TRBV12-4	NA	CASTSPEGLNGGELFF	TGTGCCAGCACCTCCCCCGAGGGGCTGAACGGCGGGGAGCTGTTTTTT
TRBJ1-2	many	TRBV28	TRBD1	CASSRTDRDGYTF	TGTGCCAGCAGCCGAACGGACAGGGATGGCTACACCTTC
TRBJ2-5	many	TRBV20-1	NA	CSARDLRLNQETQYF	TGCAGTGCTAGAGATCTACGGTTGAATCAAGAGACCCAGTACTTC
TRBJ2-5	many	TRBV6-2/TRBV6-3	NA	CASSYSAEGGETQYF	TGTGCCAGCAGTTACTCAGCGGAGGGAGGAGAGACCCAGTACTTC
TRBJ2-6	few	TRBV7-2	TRBD2	CASSFPRITSGSSGANVLTF	TGTGCCAGCAGCTTCCCGAGGATTACTAGCGGGAGCTCTGGGGCCAACGTCCTGACTTTC
TRBJ2-7	many	TRBV2	NA	CASSVGRYEQYF	TGTGCCAGCAGTGTTGGTCGGTACGAGCAGTACTTC
TRBJ1-5	NA	TRBV12-3/TRBV12-4	NA	CASSLTGRPNQPQHF	TGTGCCAGCAGTTTAACGGGCAGGCCAAATCAGCCCCAGCATTTT